This TCR beta chain came from a study of early T cells in non-severe SARS-CoV-2 infection. Overall study: Chains were unpaired, as sequencing was done on bulk RNA from unsorted whole blood.

Study-level points and caveats: Anti-spike CD8 responses were favored in VDJdb matching, and private and CD4 specificities were missed.

This clonotype was observed a few times. Its antigen remains unidentified. Germline-derived CDR1 and CDR2 are SQVTM and ANQGSEA. Trimming removed 5 bases from V and 3 bases from J, with 9 bases in between. This CDR3 has 12 residues. Individual cDNA molecules were tagged with unique molecular identifiers, the study reported. TCRdb fed the 5' RACE reads into MiXCR, producing one record per CDR3 protein. The data show fewer than 100,000 distinct CDR3 sequences, 9.5% to 15% seen once. Material for sequencing was whole blood. This receptor was taken from an adult who was a healthcare worker with PCR-confirmed SARS-CoV-2 infection or an uninfected control (not recorded which). The chain has TRBV29-1 and TRBJ2-3, with D maybe TRBD1 (5 bases). CDR3 DNA: TGCAGCGTTACAGGAAATACAGATACGCAGTATTTT. Protein sequence: CSVTGNTDTQYF.